Shown below are 18 T cell receptor beta chains from a single sample sequenced in a study of cytomegalovirus exposure and HLA in healthy donors. The protocol was immunoSEQ multiplex PCR, while the TCRdb copy is restricted to in-frame clones and leaves out a portion. The sample contains roughly 330,000 clones, 75% to 90% of which appear only once. Material for sequencing was PBMCs. Source of these receptors: a woman in her 30s in good health and CMV-seropositive.

The rearrangement uses TRBV6-5 and TRBJ2-7, with D possibly being TRBD1 or TRBD2 (5 bases each). Germline-derived CDR1 and CDR2 are MNHEY and SVGAGI. The CDR3 has 13 residues. The germline V and J ends were trimmed by 1 base and 6 bases, with 10 bases remaining between them. CDR3 in DNA: TGTGCCAGCAGTTACTTACAGGACTCCGAGCAGTACTTC. Translation: CASSYLQDSEQYF.

The chain couples TRBV9 to TRBJ2-1; D tentatively fits TRBD1 or TRBD2 (5 bases each). Germline CDR1 is SGDLS and CDR2 is YYNGEE. The CDR3 spans 14 residues. Trimming stripped 4 bases from V and 8 bases from J, with 16 bases between. This chain's CDR3 is CASSHRDPEDEQFF. The CDR3 bases are TGTGCCAGCAGCCACCGGGACCCAGAGGATGAGCAGTTCTTC.

The chain carries TRBV5-1 and TRBJ2-4; possibly TRBD1 for D (5 bases). The CDR3 runs to 13 residues. Trimming took off 0 bases at V and 8 bases at J, with 9 bases between the two ends. CDR1 is SGHRS, CDR2 YFSETQ, per germline. The DNA for the CDR3 is TGCGCCAGCAGCTTGGGTCAGGGTGACATTCAGTACTTC. It specifies CASSLGQGDIQYF.

This clone was counted a few times. The J gene is TRBJ2-2, the V gene TRBV28, with a tentative D call TRBD2 (5 bases). Trimming pared 6 bases from V and 3 bases from J, leaving 14 bases between. The V gene's germline CDR1 is MDHEN and CDR2 SYDVKM. This CDR3 region has 15 residues. CDR3 DNA: TGTGCCAGCAGACCTGCGAGCGGATACACCGGGGAGCTGTTTTTT. This translates into CASRPASGYTGELFF.

The chain joins TRBV30 to TRBJ2-3, with D perhaps matching TRBD1 (6 bases). The CDR3 runs 16 residues. V was clipped by 2 bases and J by 4 bases, with 19 bases between them. In germline, CDR1 is GTSNPN, CDR2 SVGIG (reference sequence). Here the CDR3 DNA reads TGTGCCTGGAGTCCCCTCGACAGGCTGTCCTCAGATACGCAGTATTTT. Translation gives CAWSPLDRLSSDTQYF.

This chain connects TRBV5-5 to TRBJ2-5, with a weak D call TRBD1 (6 bases). The V gene's germline CDR1 is SGHKS and CDR2 YYEKEE (reference sequence). This CDR3 has 14 amino acids. Deletions cut 0 bases from V and 0 bases from J, with 6 bases between. Here the CDR3 DNA reads TGTGCCAGCAGCTTGGAGGGGGACCAAGAGACCCAGTACTTC. Amino acid sequence: CASSLEGDQETQYF. The full variable domain, with the rest looked up from reference TRBV5-5 and TRBJ2-5, is DAGVTQSPTHLIKTRGQQVTLRCSPISGHKSVSWYQQVLGQGPQFIFQYYEKEERGRGNFPDRFSARQFPNYSSELNVNALLLGDSALYLCASSLEGDQETQYFGPGTRLLVL.

The chain recombines TRBV7-2 with TRBJ2-7; D unclear. CDR3 length: 13 amino acids. V was shortened by 3 bases and J by 5 bases, with 11 bases between the two germline ends. Germline lookup yields CDR1 SGHTA and CDR2 FQGNSA. CDR3 residues: CASSFIGWDEQYF. DNA of the CDR3: TGTGCCAGCAGCTTTATTGGCTGGGACGAGCAGTACTTC.

The chain employs TRBV7-9 and TRBJ1-2; D is perhaps TRBD1 (5 bases). V lost 5 bases and J lost 5, with 15 bases in between. Germline assignment: CDR1 SEHNR and CDR2 FQNEAQ (reference sequence). The CDR3 covers 14 residues. The CDR3 nucleotides read TGTGCCAGCAGCAAAACCGGGACCGGTTATGGCTACACCTTC. Amino acid sequence: CASSKTGTGYGYTF. The full variable domain, with the rest looked up from reference TRBV7-9 and TRBJ1-2, is DTGVSQNPRHKITKRGQNVTFRCDPISEHNRLYWYRQTLGQGPEFLTYFQNEAQLEKSRLLSDRFSAERPKGSFSTLEIQRTEQGDSAMYLCASSKTGTGYGYTFGSGTRLTVV.

This rearrangement joins TRBV5-1 to TRBJ2-2; TRBD2 is a possible D gene (6 bases). Per germline, CDR1 SGHRS and CDR2 YFSETQ. This CDR3 contains 16 residues. The germline V and J ends were trimmed by 2 bases and 5 bases, with 16 bases remaining between them. The CDR3 DNA sequence: TGCGCCAGCAGCTTCGGCGGAGGGGTTATAACCGGGGAGCTGTTTTTT. This sequence encodes CASSFGGGVITGELFF.

Only one count was recorded for this clone. This chain uses TRBV6-5 with TRBJ2-7; perhaps D is TRBD1 or TRBD2 (5 bases each). The CDR3 contains 11 residues. From germline, CDR1 is MNHEY and CDR2 SVGAGI. The V end lost 10 bases, the J end lost 2 bases, and 9 bases lay between the germline ends. The CDR3 nucleotides are TGTGCCACGGGGACGGCCTACGAGCAGTACTTC. This codes for CATGTAYEQYF.

The chain joins TRBV5-4 to TRBJ2-5; TRBD2 agrees at 8 bases. The CDR3 is 13 residues long. The V and J ends lost 7 bases and 5 bases, in that order; junction bases with no gene match: 7. Germline CDR1 SGHNT, CDR2 YYREEE (reference sequence). CDR3 DNA sequence: TGTGCCAGCTGGTGGAGCGGGAGTGAGACCCAGTACTTC. Its protein product is CASWWSGSETQYF. Drawing the rest from reference TRBV5-4 and TRBJ2-5, the complete variable domain is ETGVTQSPTHLIKTRGQQVTLRCSSQSGHNTVSWYQQALGQGPQFIFQYYREEENGRGNFPPRFSGLQFPNYSSELNVNALELDDSALYLCASWWSGSETQYFGPGTRLLVL.

The CDR3 region has the DNA TGTGCCAGCAGTCTGAGGGTTAGCACAGATACGCAGTATTTT. Translation gives CASSLRVSTDTQYF. The gene calls are TRBV9 and TRBJ2-3; D might be TRBD2 (5 bases). The CDR3 consists of 14 residues. The germline V and J ends were trimmed by 5 bases and 0 bases, with 10 bases remaining between them. The germline V gene encodes CDR1 SGDLS and CDR2 YYNGEE.

The gene calls are TRBV2 and TRBJ2-4, with 12 bases matching TRBD2. CDR1 SNHLY and CDR2 FYNNEI come from the germline V gene. V shed 6 bases and J 0 bases; nucleotides not matched to a gene: 9. The CDR3 sequence is 18 residues long. In nucleotides, the CDR3 is TGTGCCAGCAGAGAGGGAGGACTAGCGGGGCTAGCCAAAAACATTCAGTACTTC. It encodes CASREGGLAGLAKNIQYF.

The chain is built from TRBV5-1 and TRBJ2-7; possible D gene TRBD2, 7 bases. The CDR3 consists of 16 residues. Germline V CDR1 and CDR2: SGHRS, YFSETQ. V was trimmed by 0 bases and J by 4 bases, leaving 17 bases between them. CDR3: CASSLGLGGGQYEQYF. CDR3 sequence (DNA): TGCGCCAGCAGCTTGGGCCTAGGGGGAGGGCAATACGAGCAGTACTTC. The whole variable domain, filled in from reference TRBV5-1 and TRBJ2-7, reads KAGVTQTPRYLIKTRGQQVTLSCSPISGHRSVSWYQQTPGQGLQFLFEYFSETQRNKGNFPGRFSGRQFSNSRSEMNVSTLELGDSALYLCASSLGLGGGQYEQYFGPGTRLTVT.

The J gene is TRBJ2-7, the V gene TRBV15, with 7 bases lining up with TRBD1. CDR1 LNHNV and CDR2 YYDKDF come from the germline V gene (reference sequence). The CDR3 is 14 residues long. The V gene end was trimmed by 6 bases and the J gene end by 7 bases; junction bases not matched to a gene: 12. The CDR3 region has the DNA TGTGCCACCAGGCCCGGGACAGCTTTACGTGAGCAGTACTTC. It encodes CATRPGTALREQYF. The variable domain in full, completed from reference TRBV15 and TRBJ2-7, reads DAMVIQNPRYQVTQFGKPVTLSCSQTLNHNVMYWYQQKSSQAPKLLFHYYDKDFNNEADTPDNFQSRRPNTSFCFLDIRSPGLGDTAMYLCATRPGTALREQYFGPGTRLTVT.

The gene calls are TRBV29-1 and TRBJ2-1; tentative D call: TRBD1 (7 bases). The CDR3 loop spans 15 amino acids. The ends were cut back, 5 bases at V and 3 bases at J, with 17 bases in the middle. CDR1 SQVTM and CDR2 ANQGSEA come from the germline V gene. The CDR3 loop is CSVQGWRGRYNEQFF. The CDR3 DNA reads as TGCAGCGTTCAAGGTTGGAGGGGGCGCTACAATGAGCAGTTCTTC.

This clone has more than one count but fewer than ten. The gene calls are TRBV19 and TRBJ2-1, with 12 bases lining up with TRBD2. CDR3 size: 17 residues. J was trimmed by 1 base and V by 4 bases; bases with no gene match: 5. Germline CDR1 LNHDA, CDR2 SQIVND (reference sequence). The CDR3 DNA follows: TGTGCCAGTAGTACAGGACTAGCGGGGTCTTCCTACAATGAGCAGTTCTTC. Its translation is CASSTGLAGSSYNEQFF.

This sequence joins TRBV4-3 and TRBJ1-2; 7 bases fit TRBD1. Looked up from germline, CDR1 is LGHNA and CDR2 is YSLEER. Trimming took 7 bases from V and 3 from J; bases not matched to a gene: 8. The CDR3 totals 14 residues. DNA of the CDR3: TGCGCCAGCACCGCTACAGGGGAGGACTATGGCTACACCTTC. Translating it yields CASTATGEDYGYTF.